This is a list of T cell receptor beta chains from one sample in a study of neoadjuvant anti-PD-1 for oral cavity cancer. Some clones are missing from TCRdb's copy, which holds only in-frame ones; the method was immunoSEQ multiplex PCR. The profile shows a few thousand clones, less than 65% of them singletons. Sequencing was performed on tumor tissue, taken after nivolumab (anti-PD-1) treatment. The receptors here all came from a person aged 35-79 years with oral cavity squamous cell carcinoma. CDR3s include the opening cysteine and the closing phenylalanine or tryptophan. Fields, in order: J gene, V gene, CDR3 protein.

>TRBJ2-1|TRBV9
CASSVGGSGGDEQFF
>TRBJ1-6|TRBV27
CASSFATTGRNSPLHF
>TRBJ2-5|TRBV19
CASSIGQGLEETQYF
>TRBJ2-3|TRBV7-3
CASSLTAGGGGGTDTQYF
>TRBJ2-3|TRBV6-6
CASSQFAPSTDTQYF
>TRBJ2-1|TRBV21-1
CASSNTGVSGGGWYEQFF
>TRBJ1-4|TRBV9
CASSGQGGFNEKLFF
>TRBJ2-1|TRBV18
CASSPPTVLYNEQFF
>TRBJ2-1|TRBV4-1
CASSQLLVNEQFF
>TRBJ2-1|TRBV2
CASFSDNLWSEQFF
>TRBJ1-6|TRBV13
CASSLPLSPLHF
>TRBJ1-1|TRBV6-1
CASRDSSKAFF
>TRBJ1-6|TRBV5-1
CASSIKAMDSPLHF
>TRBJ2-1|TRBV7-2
CASSPVARGISYNEQFF
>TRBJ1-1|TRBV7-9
CASTLAGSTEAFF
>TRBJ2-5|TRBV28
CASSPYQETQYF
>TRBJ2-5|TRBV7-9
CASSLVPSRTGGYETQYF
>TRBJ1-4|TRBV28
CASTSLGSTNEKLFF
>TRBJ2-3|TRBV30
CASTKFSGINTDTQYF
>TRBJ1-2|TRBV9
CASSRGPGYTF
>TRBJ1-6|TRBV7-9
CASTPTGAEPLHF
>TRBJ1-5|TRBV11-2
CASSFLGRGGNQPQHF
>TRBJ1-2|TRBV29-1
CSVPGEGYGYTF
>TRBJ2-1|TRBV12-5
CASVDRGLLYNEQFF
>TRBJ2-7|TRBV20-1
CSARDPREQYF
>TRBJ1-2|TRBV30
CAWSYGQGLYGYTF
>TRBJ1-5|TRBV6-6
CASSYPPDSNQPQHF
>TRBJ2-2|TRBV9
CASSPRGQTGELFF
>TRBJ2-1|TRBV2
CASSPDRQAFNEQFF
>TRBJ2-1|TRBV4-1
CASSQDVLRGLPLHNEQFF
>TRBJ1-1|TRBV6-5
CASSPSRGGTEAFF
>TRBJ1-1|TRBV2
CASIRALTGTEAFF
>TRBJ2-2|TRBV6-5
CASKPRRNTGELFF
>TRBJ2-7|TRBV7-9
CASSLPTRQNEQYF
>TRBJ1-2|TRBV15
CATSGSYYGYTF
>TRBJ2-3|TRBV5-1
CASSFSTDTQYF